Listed below are T cell receptor beta chains from one sample, sequenced in a study of shared clonotypes between healthy human individuals. TCRdb keeps only in-frame clones here, not all; method: immunoSEQ multiplex PCR. This sample carries about a million clones, about 75% of them seen once, and the ten largest clones take 1.4%. Specimen: memory CD4+ T cells sorted from blood. The receptors were gathered from a man aged 18 to 35 in good health. CDR3s include the opening cysteine and the closing phenylalanine or tryptophan. The D gene is left open where the match is weak. Size is stated for part of the rows, as once, few or many counts, or as a class when the clone is expanded.

V gene	J gene	D gene	clone size	CDR3 DNA	CDR3 protein
TRBV9	TRBJ2-7	TRBD2	-	TGTGCCAGCAGCGTAGTCATAGCGGGAGGGTACGAGCAGTACTTC	CASSVVIAGGYEQYF
TRBV14	TRBJ1-5	-	-	TGTGCCAGCAGCTCCCAGCCGGGGCGCGACAATCAGCCCCAGCATTTT	CASSSQPGRDNQPQHF
TRBV28	TRBJ2-5	TRBD2	-	TGTGCCAGCAGCCAGATACTAGCGGGGGCGATCCAAGAGACCCAGTACTTC	CASSQILAGAIQETQYF
TRBV9	TRBJ2-5	TRBD2	-	TGTGCCAGCAGCCCAAGACGACTAGCGCCTCAAGAGACCCAGTACTTC	CASSPRRLAPQETQYF
TRBV11-3	TRBJ2-5	-	-	TGTGCCAGCAGTTTAGCAGGAGGGGAGACCCAGTACTTC	CASSLAGGETQYF
TRBV7-3	TRBJ2-1	TRBD2	-	TGTGCCAGCAGCCCCCGAAGCGGGGTGGGAAATGAGCAGTTCTTC	CASSPRSGVGNEQFF
TRBV5-1	TRBJ2-4	TRBD2	-	TGCGCCAGCAGGGCCGCTCTAGCGGGAGCGGCCAAAAACATTCAGTACTTC	CASRAALAGAAKNIQYF
TRBV7-6	TRBJ2-3	TRBD2	few	TGTGCCAGCAGCTTGGGACTAGCGGGCTCACTAGGCACAGATACGCAGTATTTT	CASSLGLAGSLGTDTQYF
TRBV2	TRBJ2-6	-	-	TGTGCCAGCAGAGTATCGCGGGCCAACGTCCTGACTTTC	CASRVSRANVLTF
TRBV5-1	TRBJ1-2	TRBD1	-	TGCGCCAGCAAGCCTACGGAACAGGGGCGGTTGAGAGGCTACACCTTC	CASKPTEQGRLRGYTF
TRBV10-3	TRBJ2-2	-	-	TGTGCCATCAGTGAGTCGGGAGGAGGCACCGGGGAGCTGTTTTTT	CAISESGGGTGELFF
TRBV6-1	TRBJ2-6	-	-	TGTGCCAGCAGTCAGCCTGGGGCCAACGTCCTGACTTTC	CASSQPGANVLTF
TRBV5-1	TRBJ2-3	-	-	TGCGCCAGCAGCTTGGATGGGGGGAACACAGATACGCAGTATTTT	CASSLDGGNTDTQYF
TRBV10-3	TRBJ1-4	-	few	TGTGCCATCCCCGGACCGCCTGGACATGAAAAACTGTTTTTT	CAIPGPPGHEKLFF
TRBV30	TRBJ2-5	-	-	TGTGCCTGGAGCCTCGTTGGGGCGGAGACCCAGTACTTC	CAWSLVGAETQYF
TRBV7-2	TRBJ2-5	TRBD2	-	TGTGCCAGCAGCAAGAACTGGCTAGCGGCCTCCAGAGAGACCCAGTACTTC	CASSKNWLAASRETQYF
TRBV7-9	TRBJ2-2	-	-	TGTGCCAGCACGAAGGGATCGCAAACCGGGGAGCTGTTTTTT	CASTKGSQTGELFF
TRBV30	TRBJ2-5	TRBD2	many	TGTGCCTGGAGTGGGCTAGCGGGGGCTACGGGGGAGACCCAGTACTTC	CAWSGLAGATGETQYF
TRBV30	TRBJ1-2	-	few	TGTGCCTGGGGAAGGGCAGGGTCCACTGGCTACACCTTC	CAWGRAGSTGYTF
TRBV5-1	TRBJ2-7	-	-	TGCGCCAGCAGAAGTAGTAGCGGAACCTACGAGCAGTACTTC	CASRSSSGTYEQYF
TRBV6-6	TRBJ2-7	-	-	TGTGCCAGCAGGTCAGGGAACGAGCAGTACTTC	CASRSGNEQYF
TRBV5-4	TRBJ1-4	-	once	TGTGCCAGCAGCTTGAAGAATAATGAAAAACTGTTTTTT	CASSLKNNEKLFF
TRBV11-1	TRBJ1-5	-	-	TGTGCCAGCAGCTTAGGAGAGGAGCAGCCCCAGCATTTT	CASSLGEEQPQHF
TRBV19	TRBJ1-2	-	-	TGTGCCAGTAGTGCCCGGGGGGAGGCTAACTATGGCTACACCTTC	CASSARGEANYGYTF
TRBV6-1	TRBJ2-3	TRBD1	few	TGTGCCAGCAGTGGAGGGGGCCTGGGCGCCGATACGCAGTATTTT	CASSGGGLGADTQYF
TRBV6-6	TRBJ2-2	TRBD1	-	TGTGCCAGCAGGACAGGGACGGGCGGGGAGCTGTTTTTT	CASRTGTGGELFF
TRBV4-1	TRBJ2-7	TRBD1	-	TGCGCCAGCAGCCGGGACAGGGACTACGAGCAGTACTTC	CASSRDRDYEQYF
TRBV18	TRBJ2-1	-	-	TGTGCCAGCTCCCCCATGCGGGATGAGCAGTTCTTC	CASSPMRDEQFF
TRBV13	TRBJ1-1	TRBD1	-	TGTGCCAGCAGCTCGACAGGGAGTCCGAACACTGAAGCTTTCTTT	CASSSTGSPNTEAFF